This T cell receptor beta chain emerged from a study of Graves' ophthalmopathy and Graves' hyperthyroidism. Study-wide background: Peripheral blood sampling preceded any treatment and occurred at initial diagnosis.

Exclusion applied to patients with other autoimmune diseases, uncontrolled infections, pregnancy or lactation. Clinical symptoms and serum thyroxine were used for diagnosis; TRAb, thyroid ultrasound and orbital computed tomography were also relied on. It was from 8 to 10 ml of fresh peripheral blood that the PBMCs came. The study amplified TCR beta CDR3 regions using RNA transcripts. First-round RT-PCR with HTBI primers preceded a second-round multiplex PCR. TCRdb used MiXCR to reprocess the multiplex PCR reads, holding one entry per CDR3 protein. Here the sample spans about 200,000 distinct CDR3 sequences, under 30% being singletons. The CDR3 is 14 residues long. CDR1 and CDR2 from the germline V gene are LGHNT and FRNRAP. The V gene lost 5 bases and the J gene lost 1 base, with 11 bases spanning the gap.

The chain links TRBV12-5 to TRBJ1-1; D not resolved. The clonotype comes from a man aged 45-60 years with Graves' ophthalmopathy. Input material: peripheral blood. CDR3 amino acids: CASGTRPGNTEAFF. As DNA, the CDR3 is TGTGCTAGTGGTACTCGACCAGGGAACACTGAAGCTTTCTTT.